The 31 T cell receptor beta chains reported below all come from one sample, sequenced in a study of OX40 agonist ivuxolimab in advanced cancers. Sequencing was performed with immunoSEQ multiplex PCR; in TCRdb, only in-frame clones are kept and a portion is missing. This sample has around 80,000 clones; about 92% occur once, and the top ten carry roughly 0.2%. The sample consisted of CD4+ or CD8+ T cells sorted from blood, taken in a trial of the OX40 agonist ivuxolimab. The receptor set was obtained from an adult with an advanced solid tumor such as melanoma, head and neck, liver or kidney cancer.

The chain joins TRBV7-9 to TRBJ2-5; D possibly corresponds to TRBD2 (6 bases). V lost 6 bases to trimming and J lost 5 bases, with 16 bases between them. Germline CDR1 SEHNR, CDR2 FQNEAQ (reference sequence). The CDR3 consists of 14 residues. CDR3 sequence: CASSPGTGRETQYF. For the CDR3, the DNA is TGTGCCAGCAGTCCTGGGACGGGGAGGGAGACCCAGTACTTC.

The rearrangement joins TRBV7-8 to TRBJ2-3; tentatively, D is TRBD2 (7 bases). Trimming shortened V by 5 bases and J by 5 bases, and 17 bases separated the two germline ends. Germline V gives CDR1 SGHVS, CDR2 FQNEAQ. The CDR3 is 15 residues long. CDR3 region: CASSPRGGSIDTQYF. Written as DNA, the CDR3 is TGTGCCAGCAGCCCAAGGGGGGGCTCGATAGATACGCAGTATTTT.

V gene TRBV27 combines with J gene TRBJ2-5; 9 bases agree with TRBD2. This CDR3 has 15 residues. Germline-derived CDR1 and CDR2 are MNHEY and SMNVEV (reference sequence). J lost 4 bases, V lost 6 bases, and 9 bases had no gene match. CDR3 DNA sequence: TGTGCCAGCAGAAAGCGGGAGGCCACGGGAGAGACCCAGTACTTC. It translates to CASRKREATGETQYF.

V gene TRBV5-4 combines with J gene TRBJ1-2; D remains ambiguous. Trimming shortened V by 2 bases and J by 8 bases, and 13 bases separated the two germline ends. Germline CDR1 is SGHNT and CDR2 is YYREEE (reference sequence). CDR3 size: 13 residues. CDR3 DNA: TGTGCCAGCAGCTTTGATCCGGGTTGGGGCTACACCTTC. Amino acid sequence: CASSFDPGWGYTF.

The chain links TRBV30 to TRBJ1-3; 9 bases line up with TRBD1. The germline gives CDR1 GTSNPN, CDR2 SVGIG (reference sequence). V shed 3 bases, J shed 2 bases, and the junction held 5 bases outside the gene matches. The CDR3 extends over 15 amino acids. CDR3 residues: CAWSRTGGTGNTIYF. The CDR3 DNA reads TGTGCCTGGAGCCGTACAGGGGGCACTGGAAACACCATATATTTT.

CDR3 in DNA: TGTGCCAGCTCACGGACAGGGAAGAACACTGAAGCTTTCTTT. Protein sequence: CASSRTGKNTEAFF. V gene TRBV18 combines with J gene TRBJ1-1; 8 positions agree with TRBD1. CDR3 length equals 14 residues. Per the germline V gene, CDR1 is KGHSH and CDR2 is LQKENI. Trimming took 4 bases from V and 1 from J; bases not matched to a gene: 2.

The gene calls are TRBV5-1 and TRBJ2-2; the D gene is possibly TRBD1 (5 bases). Trimming stripped 7 bases from V and 0 bases from J, with 13 bases between. The CDR3 has 15 residues. Per germline, CDR1 SGHRS and CDR2 YFSETQ. DNA for the CDR3: TGCGCCAGCCGCCCAGGGCCGACGAACACCGGGGAGCTGTTTTTT. Its translation is CASRPGPTNTGELFF.

The genes are TRBV11-2 and TRBJ2-2; D call uncertain. Trimming left V 3 bases short and J 2 bases short, with 1 base between. CDR1 is SGHAT, CDR2 FQNNGV, per germline. CDR3 size: 12 residues. CDR3 residues: CASSFNTGELFF. DNA for the CDR3: TGTGCCAGCAGCTTTAACACCGGGGAGCTGTTTTTT.

The CDR3 reads CASSIDTGYYNEQFF. Here the CDR3 DNA reads TGTGCCAGTAGTATAGATACAGGTTATTACAATGAGCAGTTCTTC. The genes are TRBV19 and TRBJ2-1; the D gene is possibly TRBD1 (5 bases). Trimming cost V 0 bases and J 4 bases, with 10 bases left between them. This CDR3 region has 15 residues. Germline-derived CDR1 and CDR2 are LNHDA and SQIVND (reference sequence).

J is TRBJ2-5 and V is TRBV20-1, with a tentative D call TRBD2 (6 bases). Trimming shortened V by 5 bases and J by 11 bases, and 15 bases separated the two germline ends. There are 11 residues in the CDR3. Germline assignment: CDR1 DFQATT and CDR2 SNEGSKA (reference sequence). The CDR3 DNA reads TGCAGTGCTGAGGAAGTCCGGGAGCAGTACTTC. It codes for CSAEEVREQYF.

V is TRBV2 and J is TRBJ2-7; possible D gene TRBD1, 5 bases. Per the germline V gene, CDR1 is SNHLY and CDR2 is FYNNEI. This CDR3 spans 16 amino acids. Trimming pared 0 bases from V and 5 bases from J, leaving 17 bases between. The DNA of the CDR3 is TGTGCCAGCAGTGAAGCCGCCGTATGGGGCAGGAACGAGCAGTACTTC. This sequence encodes CASSEAAVWGRNEQYF.

The chain combines TRBV4-2 with TRBJ2-7; 8 bases fit TRBD2. Germline assignment: CDR1 LGHNA and CDR2 YNFKEQ. Losses at the gene ends were 0 bases for V and 0 bases for J; bases not matched to a gene: 7. The CDR3 contains 17 residues. The CDR3 protein is CASSQEGGTRSSYEQYF. CDR3 coding DNA: TGTGCCAGCAGCCAAGAAGGGGGGACTAGATCCTCCTACGAGCAGTACTTC.

With respect to this clone: One junction end disagrees with the germline gene, perhaps due to a read error. V is TRBV9 and J is TRBJ2-7, with 8 bases lining up with TRBD2. Looked up from germline, CDR1 is SGDLS and CDR2 is YYNGEE. The CDR3 loop spans 16 amino acids. CDR3 loop: CASSAGARGASSEQYF. CDR3 nucleotide sequence: TGTGCCAGCAGCGCTGGGGCGCGGGGGGCCTCCTCCGAGCAGTACTTC.

The CDR3 nucleotides are TGTGCCAGCAGCTCGCCGGGGGAGACCCAGTACTTC. Translating gives CASSSPGETQYF. The chain is built from TRBV5-4 and TRBJ2-5, with D possibly matching TRBD2 (5 bases). Germline V gene lookup returns CDR1 SGHNT and CDR2 YYREEE (reference sequence). This CDR3 comprises 12 residues. V shed 3 bases and J shed 5 bases, with 8 bases lying between them.

The chain combines TRBV7-9 with TRBJ2-7; 7 nucleotides align to TRBD1. The V and J ends lost 2 bases and 2 bases, in that order; junction bases with no gene match: 12. The CDR3 covers 17 residues. The germline V gene has CDR1 SEHNR and CDR2 FQNEAQ (reference sequence). The CDR3: CASSLFYQRGRTYEQYF. Written as DNA, the CDR3 is TGTGCCAGCAGCTTATTTTACCAGAGGGGGCGTACCTACGAGCAGTACTTC.

This clone was picked up a small number of times. This chain joins TRBV6-6 and TRBJ2-7; 7 bases are a match to TRBD2. After removal of 0 bases from V and 4 bases from J, the junction contained 6 bases not matched to a gene. The CDR3 has 15 residues. Germline values: CDR1 MNHNY, CDR2 SVGAGI (reference sequence). The DNA for the CDR3 is TGTGCCAGCAGTTACTCGGGCGGGAGAACGTACGAGCAGTACTTC. It yields the protein CASSYSGGRTYEQYF.

This clone was detected once. This rearrangement joins TRBV6-1 to TRBJ2-7, with D possibly TRBD2 on 5 matching bases. Germline V CDR1 and CDR2: MNHNS, SASEGT. The CDR3 runs 14 residues. V gave up 6 bases and J gave up 0 bases, with 12 bases separating them. The CDR3 loop is CASRVFAGSYEQYF. The CDR3 DNA reads TGTGCCAGCAGGGTTTTCGCGGGCTCCTACGAGCAGTACTTC.

V usage is TRBV29-1 and J usage is TRBJ1-3; D unresolved. This CDR3 contains 13 residues. V was trimmed by 4 bases and J by 2 bases, leaving 9 bases between them. Germline lookup yields CDR1 SQVTM and CDR2 ANQGSEA. Here the CDR3 reads CSVGVQAGNTIYF. Written as DNA, the CDR3 is TGCAGCGTTGGAGTGCAGGCTGGAAACACCATATATTTT.

CDR3 DNA sequence: TGTGCCAGCAGTGAAGCGTCATGGACCAGAGGCTGGGAGACCCAGTACTTC. This sequence encodes CASSEASWTRGWETQYF. The chain uses TRBV6-1 and TRBJ2-5; D is unresolved. Trimming shortened V by 0 bases and J by 5 bases, and 19 bases separated the two germline ends. The CDR3 consists of 17 residues. CDR1 is MNHNS, CDR2 SASEGT, per germline.

A word on this clone: Additional DNA sequences in this sample encode the identical CDR3. CDR3 region: CASSLGNGDTEAFF. The CDR3 DNA sequence: TGCGCCAGCAGCTTGGGGAATGGTGACACTGAAGCTTTCTTT. The V gene is TRBV5-1, the J gene TRBJ1-1, with D unresolved. V lost 0 bases, J lost 3 bases, and 9 bases lay in between. The CDR3 totals 14 residues. From germline, CDR1 is SGHRS and CDR2 YFSETQ.

J is TRBJ2-1 and V is TRBV9; unclear D gene. The CDR3 contains 16 residues. V lost 0 bases and J 0 bases, leaving 10 bases between the germline ends. Germline lookup yields CDR1 SGDLS and CDR2 YYNGEE. Written as DNA, the CDR3 is TGTGCCAGCAGCGTAGGTCTATTCAGCTCCTACAATGAGCAGTTCTTC. Translation gives CASSVGLFSSYNEQFF.

The chain links TRBV30 to TRBJ2-3, with unresolved D. V gave up 0 bases and J gave up 0 bases, with 4 bases separating them. The germline V gene has CDR1 GTSNPN and CDR2 SVGIG (reference sequence). The CDR3 is 13 residues long. The CDR3 protein is CAWSVLSTDTQYF. The DNA of the CDR3 is TGTGCCTGGAGTGTACTGAGCACAGATACGCAGTATTTT.

This chain links TRBV13 with TRBJ2-7; 8 nucleotides line up with TRBD2. The trim removed 8 bases at V and 4 bases at J, leaving 10 bases unmatched. Germline CDR1 is PRHDT and CDR2 is FYEKMQ (reference sequence). This CDR3 contains 14 residues. The CDR3 DNA reads TGTGCCAGCGGCCGCGGCGGGGGGAATTACGAGCAGTACTTC. Translation: CASGRGGGNYEQYF.

This chain connects TRBV11-2 to TRBJ1-1; TRBD1 matches 7 bases. The V and J ends lost 3 bases and 2 bases, in that order; junction bases with no gene match: 12. Germline values: CDR1 SGHAT, CDR2 FQNNGV. The CDR3 extends over 17 amino acids. In DNA, the CDR3 is TGTGCCAGCAGCTTCCTACAGCTGACAGGGAGCAACACTGAAGCTTTCTTT. Translation gives CASSFLQLTGSNTEAFF. Full variable domain (missing parts from reference TRBV11-2 and TRBJ1-1): EAGVAQSPRYKIIEKRQSVAFWCNPISGHATLYWYQQILGQGPKLLIQFQNNGVVDDSQLPKDRFSAERLKGVDSTLKIQPAKLEDSAVYLCASSFLQLTGSNTEAFFGQGTRLTVV.

The chain employs TRBV7-9 and TRBJ1-4; D is unresolved. V lost 4 bases, J lost 0 bases, and 9 bases lay in between. Germline CDR1 reads SEHNR; CDR2 reads FQNEAQ (reference sequence). The CDR3 sequence is 15 residues long. Here the CDR3 reads CASSSFGATNEKLFF. The CDR3 DNA reads as TGTGCCAGCAGCTCGTTCGGAGCAACTAATGAAAAACTGTTTTTT.

This chain joins TRBV29-1 and TRBJ1-2; perhaps TRBD1 as D (6 bases). Germline assignment: CDR1 SQVTM and CDR2 ANQGSEA. This CDR3 comprises 12 residues. V dropped 6 bases and J dropped 2 bases, with 10 bases sitting between them. CDR3 sequence reads: CSVGASNYGYTF. The CDR3 bases are TGCAGCGTGGGGGCCAGCAACTATGGCTACACCTTC.

This chain links TRBV28 with TRBJ1-2; no clear D. V was cut by 5 bases and J by 4 bases, with 17 bases left in between. The CDR3 sequence is 15 residues long. Germline values: CDR1 MDHEN, CDR2 SYDVKM. CDR3: CASSPLGRPLYGYTF. CDR3 sequence (DNA): TGTGCCAGCAGTCCCCTCGGCAGACCCCTCTATGGCTACACCTTC.

The CDR3 region has the DNA TGCGCCAGCAGCCAAGTTCCGGACGTCTCCTACGAGCAGTACTTC. It encodes CASSQVPDVSYEQYF. The gene calls are TRBV4-1 and TRBJ2-7; no clear D gene. This CDR3 region has 15 residues. V lost 1 base, J lost 0 bases, and 10 bases lay in between. Germline CDR1 reads MGHRA; CDR2 reads YSYEKL.

The chain uses TRBV10-2 and TRBJ2-2; D gene uncertain. CDR1 WSHSY and CDR2 SAAADI come from the germline V gene. Trimming removed 7 bases from V and 2 bases from J, with 8 bases in between. CDR3 length equals 13 residues. CDR3 loop: CASIWANTGELFF. CDR3 DNA sequence: TGCGCCAGCATTTGGGCAAACACCGGGGAGCTGTTTTTT.

The rearrangement joins TRBV4-1 to TRBJ2-1, with D tentatively TRBD1 or TRBD2 (5 bases each). V gave up 0 bases and J gave up 2 bases, with 11 bases separating them. The CDR3 sequence is 16 residues long. The germline gives CDR1 MGHRA, CDR2 YSYEKL. The CDR3 region is CASSQDPGPTYNEQFF. The CDR3 nucleotides are TGCGCCAGCAGCCAAGATCCGGGACCCACCTACAATGAGCAGTTCTTC.

This chain links TRBV5-4 with TRBJ1-1, with TRBD1 matching over 7 bases. Germline V CDR1 and CDR2: SGHNT, YYREEE (reference sequence). The junction had 4 bases not matched to a gene; V was cut back by 4 bases and J by 1 base. This CDR3 spans 14 amino acids. The chain's CDR3 is CASSPGQRNTEAFF. CDR3 bases: TGTGCCAGCAGCCCGGGACAGCGGAACACTGAAGCTTTCTTT.